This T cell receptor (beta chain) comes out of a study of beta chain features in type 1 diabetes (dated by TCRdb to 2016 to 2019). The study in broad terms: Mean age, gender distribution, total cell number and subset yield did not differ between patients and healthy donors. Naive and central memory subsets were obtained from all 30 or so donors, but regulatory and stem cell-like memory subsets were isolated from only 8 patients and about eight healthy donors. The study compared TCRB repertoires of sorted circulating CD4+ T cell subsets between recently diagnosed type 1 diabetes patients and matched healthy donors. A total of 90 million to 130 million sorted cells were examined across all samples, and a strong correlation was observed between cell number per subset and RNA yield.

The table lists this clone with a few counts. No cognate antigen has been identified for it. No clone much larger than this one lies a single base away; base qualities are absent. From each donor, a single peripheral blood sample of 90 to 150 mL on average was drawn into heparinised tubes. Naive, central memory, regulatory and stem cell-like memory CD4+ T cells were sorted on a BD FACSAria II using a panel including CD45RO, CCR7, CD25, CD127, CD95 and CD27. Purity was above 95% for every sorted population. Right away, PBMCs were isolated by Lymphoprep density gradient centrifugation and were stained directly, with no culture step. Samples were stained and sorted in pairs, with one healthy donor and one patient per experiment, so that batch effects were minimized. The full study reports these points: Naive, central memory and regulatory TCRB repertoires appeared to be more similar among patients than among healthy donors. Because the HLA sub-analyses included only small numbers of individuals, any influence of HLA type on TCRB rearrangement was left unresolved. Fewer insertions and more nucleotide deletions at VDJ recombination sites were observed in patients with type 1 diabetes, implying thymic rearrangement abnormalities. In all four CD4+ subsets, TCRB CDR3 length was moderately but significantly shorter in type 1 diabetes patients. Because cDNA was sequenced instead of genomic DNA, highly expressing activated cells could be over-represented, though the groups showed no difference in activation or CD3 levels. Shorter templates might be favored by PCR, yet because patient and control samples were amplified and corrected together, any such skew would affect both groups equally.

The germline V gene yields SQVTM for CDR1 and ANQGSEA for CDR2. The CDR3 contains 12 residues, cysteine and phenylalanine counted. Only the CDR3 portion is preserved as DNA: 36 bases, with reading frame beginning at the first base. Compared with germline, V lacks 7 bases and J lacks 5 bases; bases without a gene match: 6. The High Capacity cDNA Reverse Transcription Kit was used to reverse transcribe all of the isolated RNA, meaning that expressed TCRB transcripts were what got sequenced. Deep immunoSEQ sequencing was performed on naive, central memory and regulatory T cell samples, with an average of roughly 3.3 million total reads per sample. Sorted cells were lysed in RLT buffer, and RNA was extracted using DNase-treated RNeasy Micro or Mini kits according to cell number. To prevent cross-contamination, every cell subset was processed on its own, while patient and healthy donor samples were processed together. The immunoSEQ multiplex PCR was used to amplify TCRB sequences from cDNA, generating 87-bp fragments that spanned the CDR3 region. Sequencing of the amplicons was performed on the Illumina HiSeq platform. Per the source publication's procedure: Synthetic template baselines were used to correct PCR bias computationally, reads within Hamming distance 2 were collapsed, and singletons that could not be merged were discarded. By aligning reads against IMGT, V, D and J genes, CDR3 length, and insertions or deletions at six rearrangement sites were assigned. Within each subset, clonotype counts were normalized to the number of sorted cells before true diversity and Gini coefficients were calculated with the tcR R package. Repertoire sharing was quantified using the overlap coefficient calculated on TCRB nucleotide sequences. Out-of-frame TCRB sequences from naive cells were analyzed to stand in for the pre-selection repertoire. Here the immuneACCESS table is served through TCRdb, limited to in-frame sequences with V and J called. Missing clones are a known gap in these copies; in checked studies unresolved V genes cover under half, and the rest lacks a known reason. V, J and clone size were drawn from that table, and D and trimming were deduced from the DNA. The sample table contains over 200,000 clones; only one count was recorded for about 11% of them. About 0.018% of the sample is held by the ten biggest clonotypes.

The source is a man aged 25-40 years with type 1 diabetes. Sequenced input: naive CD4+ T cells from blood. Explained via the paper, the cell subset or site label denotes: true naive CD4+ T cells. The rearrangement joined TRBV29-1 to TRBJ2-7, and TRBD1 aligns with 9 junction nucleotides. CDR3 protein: CSAGQGNHEQYF. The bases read TGCAGCGCCGGACAGGGGAACCACGAGCAGTACTTC.